This TCR beta chain is drawn from a study of OX40 agonist ivuxolimab in advanced cancers. Study information: Patients were given ivuxolimab, an antibody that agonizes OX40 (CD134). At 0.01 to 10 mg/kg, ivuxolimab was administered intravenously to patients every 2 weeks. Partial responses, seen in three patients, involved one hepatocellular carcinoma and two cutaneous melanomas. Prior therapy, whether anti-PD-1, anti-PD-L1 or anti-CTLA-4, was allowed, and roughly 40% had some.

Here immunoSEQ multiplex PCR was the method, and the copy in TCRdb shows in-frame clones only, minus some. The repertoire consists of tens of thousands of clones, with roughly nine tenths occurring once and the leading ten covering 13% to 15%. Germline CDR1 and CDR2: LNHDA and SQIVND (reference sequence). This CDR3 is built from 14 residues. V lost 9 bases to trimming and J lost 4 bases, with 18 bases between them. The chain uses TRBV19 and TRBJ2-5; no firm D call. The sequence came from an adult with an advanced solid tumor such as melanoma, head and neck, liver or kidney cancer. This specimen consisted of CD4+ or CD8+ T cells sorted from blood, obtained in a trial of the OX40 agonist ivuxolimab. CDR3 in amino acids: CASTGLGLGETQYF. CDR3 bases: TGTGCCAGCACGGGCCTCGGGCTGGGAGAGACCCAGTACTTC.